This T cell receptor (beta chain) appears in the sequencing data of a study of neurological immune-mediated disorders. Notes on the study in general: No expanded-clone CDR3 amino acid sequence recurred across subjects, suggesting private TCR-beta repertoires. Multiple sclerosis patients had less TCR clonal expansion than even healthy controls, unlike HTLV-1-associated myelopathy.

CD4+ or CD8+ T cells, about 1 million per library, were used for sorted libraries. Synthesis of cDNA was accomplished via 5'RACE employing 10-nucleotide random UMIs. In TCRdb, the 5' RACE reads were re-called with MiXCR into one record per CDR3 protein. The repertoire holds some 16,000 distinct CDR3 sequences, with about 9% as singletons. This clonotype was seen repeatedly, ten times or more. Its antigen is unknown. V dropped 5 bases and J dropped 1; count of bases not matched to a gene: 14. This CDR3 is built from 18 residues. The germline gives CDR1 SEHNR, CDR2 FQNEAQ (reference sequence). The genes are TRBV7-9 and TRBJ1-1, with TRBD1 identical over 9 bases. The origin of this receptor is a man in his forties or fifties in good health. The material sequenced was CD8+ T cells from blood. The DNA for the CDR3 is TGTGCCAGCAGCCCGACCCTAGGACAGGGGAGGGGGAACACTGAAGCTTTCTTT. The encoded protein is CASSPTLGQGRGNTEAFF.